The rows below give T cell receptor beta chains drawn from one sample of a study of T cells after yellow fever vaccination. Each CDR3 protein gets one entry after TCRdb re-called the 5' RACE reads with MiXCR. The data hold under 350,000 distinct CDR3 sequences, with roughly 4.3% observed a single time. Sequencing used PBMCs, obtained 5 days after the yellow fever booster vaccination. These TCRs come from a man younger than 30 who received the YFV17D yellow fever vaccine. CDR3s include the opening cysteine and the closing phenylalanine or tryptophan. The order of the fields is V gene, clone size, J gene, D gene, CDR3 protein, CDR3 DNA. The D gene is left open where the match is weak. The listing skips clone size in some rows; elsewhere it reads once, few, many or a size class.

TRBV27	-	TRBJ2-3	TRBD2	CASSSAGGLEYTQYF	TGTGCCAGCAGTTCAGCGGGGGGGCTGGAATATACGCAGTATTTT
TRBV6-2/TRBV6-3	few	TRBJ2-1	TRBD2	CASTSTTWRGGSNEQFF	TGTGCCAGCACCTCCACTACTTGGCGGGGGGGCAGCAATGAGCAGTTCTTC
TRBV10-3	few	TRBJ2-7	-	CAISGGERLYEQYF	TGTGCCATCAGCGGAGGGGAGAGGTTGTACGAGCAGTACTTC
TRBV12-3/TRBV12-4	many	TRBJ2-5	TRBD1	CASSPGGLKETQYF	TGTGCCAGCAGCCCAGGGGGTCTAAAAGAGACCCAGTACTTC
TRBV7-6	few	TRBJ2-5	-	CASSLGVLREAQETQYF	TGTGCCAGCAGCTTAGGCGTGCTAAGGGAGGCCCAAGAGACCCAGTACTTC
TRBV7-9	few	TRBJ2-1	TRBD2	CASRGLAGDNEQFF	TGTGCCAGCAGGGGACTAGCGGGAGACAATGAGCAGTTCTTC
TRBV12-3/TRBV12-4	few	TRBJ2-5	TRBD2	CASSSGGGKETQYF	TGTGCCAGCAGTAGCGGGGGGGGGAAGGAGACCCAGTACTTC
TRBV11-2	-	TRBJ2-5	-	CASSSVGLTRETQYF	TGTGCCAGCAGCTCAGTGGGCCTAACCCGGGAGACCCAGTACTTC
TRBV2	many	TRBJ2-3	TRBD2	CASSESPSGGAYTQYF	TGTGCCAGCAGTGAATCCCCCAGCGGGGGGGCGTATACGCAGTATTTT
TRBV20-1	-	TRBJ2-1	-	CSASETHDEQFF	TGCAGTGCCTCGGAAACGCACGATGAGCAGTTCTTC
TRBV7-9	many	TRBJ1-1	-	CASSLGGAMNTEAFF	TGTGCCAGCAGCTTAGGTGGAGCCATGAACACTGAAGCTTTCTTT
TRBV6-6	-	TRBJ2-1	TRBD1	CASSSDRGPYNEQFF	TGTGCCAGCAGTTCAGACAGGGGACCTTACAATGAGCAGTTCTTC
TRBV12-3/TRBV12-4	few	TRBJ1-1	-	CASTLLTEYTEAFF	TGTGCCAGCACCCTACTTACAGAATACACTGAAGCTTTCTTT
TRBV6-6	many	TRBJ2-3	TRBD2	CASSYQAGGRDTQYF	TGTGCCAGCAGTTATCAAGCGGGGGGGCGAGATACGCAGTATTTT
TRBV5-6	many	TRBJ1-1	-	CASSSYDTEAFF	TGTGCCAGCAGCTCATATGACACTGAAGCTTTCTTT
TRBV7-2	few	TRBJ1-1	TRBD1	CASSHGQAGDTEAFF	TGTGCCAGCAGTCATGGACAGGCCGGTGACACTGAAGCTTTCTTT
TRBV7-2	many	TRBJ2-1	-	CASSFQPDIYSEQFF	TGTGCCAGCAGCTTTCAACCGGACATCTATAGTGAGCAGTTCTTC
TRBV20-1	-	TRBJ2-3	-	CSATSSDTQYF	TGCAGTGCTACGAGCTCGGATACGCAGTATTTT
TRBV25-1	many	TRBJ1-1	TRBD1	CASSPGLGQGSAEAFF	TGTGCCAGCAGTCCCGGACTCGGACAGGGATCCGCTGAAGCTTTCTTT
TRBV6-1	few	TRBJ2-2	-	CAGDRTATNTGELFF	TGTGCCGGCGATCGGACAGCTACTAACACCGGGGAGCTGTTTTTT
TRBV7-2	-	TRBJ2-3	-	CASSPPGVNTQYF	TGTGCCAGCAGCCCCCCCGGGGTTAATACGCAGTATTTT
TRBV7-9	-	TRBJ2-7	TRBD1	CASSQTRELFGTGKSYEQYF	TGTGCCAGCAGCCAGACGCGGGAACTGTTTGGGACAGGGAAATCCTACGAGCAGTACTTC
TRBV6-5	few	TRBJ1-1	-	CASRRGDWSEAFF	TGTGCCAGCAGGAGGGGAGATTGGTCTGAAGCTTTCTTT
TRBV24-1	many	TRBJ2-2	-	CATSDTGRPGELFF	TGTGCCACCAGTGATACCGGAAGGCCCGGGGAGCTGTTTTTT
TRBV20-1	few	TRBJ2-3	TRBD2	CSARTSGTSTDTQYF	TGCAGTGCGCGGACTAGCGGGACTAGCACAGATACGCAGTATTTT
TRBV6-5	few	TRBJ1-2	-	CASSTAQGPRGYTF	TGTGCCAGCAGTACCGCTCAGGGGCCGCGCGGCTACACCTTC
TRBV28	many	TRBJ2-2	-	CASSPPGHAGELFF	TGTGCCAGCAGTCCACCGGGGCATGCCGGGGAGCTGTTTTTT
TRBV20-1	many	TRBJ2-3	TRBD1	CSADRALSDTQYF	TGCAGTGCGGACAGGGCGTTATCAGATACGCAGTATTTT
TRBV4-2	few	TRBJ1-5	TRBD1	CASSVDRGGNQPQHF	TGTGCCAGCAGCGTGGACAGGGGGGGCAATCAGCCCCAGCATTTT
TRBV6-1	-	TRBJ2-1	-	CASSDGQGAYNEQFF	TGTGCCAGCAGTGATGGGCAGGGCGCCTACAATGAGCAGTTCTTC
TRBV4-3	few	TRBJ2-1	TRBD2	CASSRRSGTSGAAHNEQFF	TGCGCCAGCAGCCGCCGATCCGGGACTAGCGGGGCCGCTCACAATGAGCAGTTCTTC
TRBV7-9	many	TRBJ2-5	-	CASSAEFMYQETQYF	TGTGCCAGCAGCGCCGAGTTCATGTACCAAGAGACCCAGTACTTC
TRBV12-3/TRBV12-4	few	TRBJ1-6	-	CASTPGDLISPLHF	TGTGCCAGCACTCCGGGGGACTTGATTTCACCCCTCCACTTT
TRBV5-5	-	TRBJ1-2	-	CASSLNSPYGYTF	TGTGCCAGCAGCTTGAACAGCCCCTATGGCTACACCTTC
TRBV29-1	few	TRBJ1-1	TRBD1	CSVNRGTEAFF	TGCAGCGTGAACAGGGGAACTGAAGCTTTCTTT
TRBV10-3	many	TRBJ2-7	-	CAISEAGAYEQYF	TGTGCCATCAGTGAAGCCGGGGCCTACGAGCAGTACTTC
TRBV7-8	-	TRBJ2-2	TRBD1	CASSLAIQGTGELFF	TGTGCCAGCAGCTTAGCGATACAGGGGACCGGGGAGCTGTTTTTT
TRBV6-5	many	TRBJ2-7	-	CASSPRQTGLDYEQYF	TGTGCCAGCAGCCCCCGCCAAACAGGGTTAGACTACGAGCAGTACTTC
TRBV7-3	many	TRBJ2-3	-	CASSKGLPQDTQYF	TGTGCCAGCAGCAAGGGACTTCCCCAAGATACGCAGTATTTT
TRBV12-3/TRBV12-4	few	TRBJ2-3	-	CASHTDTQYF	TGTGCCAGCCACACAGATACGCAGTATTTT
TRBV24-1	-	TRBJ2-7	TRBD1	CATSDDQGVLTYERYF	TGTGCCACCAGTGATGATCAGGGGGTTCTAACCTACGAGCGGTACTTC
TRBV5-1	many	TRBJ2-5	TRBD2	CASSSTSGAETQYF	TGCGCCAGCAGCTCGACTAGCGGTGCGGAGACCCAGTACTTC
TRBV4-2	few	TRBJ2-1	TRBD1	CASSQDRDRGYNEQFF	TGTGCCAGCAGCCAAGATAGGGACAGGGGGTACAATGAGCAGTTCTTC
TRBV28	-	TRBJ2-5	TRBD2	CASSQTSAIGTQYF	TGTGCCAGCAGTCAAACTAGCGCCATAGGGACCCAGTACTTC
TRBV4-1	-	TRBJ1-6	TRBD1	CASSQAGTGGAYNSPLHF	TGCGCCAGCAGCCAAGCCGGGACAGGGGGCGCCTATAATTCACCCCTCCACTTT
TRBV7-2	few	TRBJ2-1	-	CASSSTYYNEQFF	TGTGCCAGCAGCTCGACGTACTACAATGAGCAGTTCTTC
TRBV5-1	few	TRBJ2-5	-	CASSSFRQAQETQYF	TGCGCCAGCAGCTCCTTTCGACAGGCCCAAGAGACCCAGTACTTC
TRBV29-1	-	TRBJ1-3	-	CSAAGLSGNTIYF	TGCAGCGCCGCGGGTCTCTCTGGAAACACCATATATTTT
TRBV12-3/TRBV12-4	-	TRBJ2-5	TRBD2	CASSLGGTSGGYQETQYF	TGTGCCAGCAGTCTAGGAGGGACTAGCGGGGGGTACCAAGAGACCCAGTACTTC
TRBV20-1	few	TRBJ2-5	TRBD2	CSATRGAEETQYF	TGCAGTGCTACGCGGGGGGCGGAAGAGACCCAGTACTTC
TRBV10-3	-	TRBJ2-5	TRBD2	CAISRGLAGDQETQYF	TGTGCCATCAGTAGGGGACTAGCGGGGGACCAAGAGACCCAGTACTTC
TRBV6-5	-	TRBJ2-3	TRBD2	CASSSGLAGGRSDTQYF	TGTGCCAGCAGTTCCGGACTAGCGGGGGGAAGGTCGGATACGCAGTATTTT
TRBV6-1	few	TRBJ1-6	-	CASGGLGNSPLHF	TGTGCCAGCGGGGGACTCGGGAATTCACCCCTCCACTTT
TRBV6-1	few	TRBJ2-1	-	CASSRRTGSSYNEQFF	TGTGCCAGCAGTCGGCGAACAGGGAGCTCCTACAATGAGCAGTTCTTC
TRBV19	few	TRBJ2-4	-	CASSIEGPKNIQYF	TGTGCCAGTAGTATCGAGGGCCCCAAAAACATTCAGTACTTC
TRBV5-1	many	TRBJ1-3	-	CASSLGASGSGNTIYF	TGCGCCAGCAGCTTGGGTGCATCAGGGAGCGGAAACACCATATATTTT
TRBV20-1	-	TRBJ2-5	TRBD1	CSARDPVTGEETQYF	TGCAGTGCTAGAGATCCGGTGACAGGGGAAGAGACCCAGTACTTC
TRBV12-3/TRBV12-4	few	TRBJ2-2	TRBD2	CASSLSGGAVGELFF	TGTGCCAGCAGCCTTAGCGGGGGGGCCGTCGGGGAGCTGTTTTTT
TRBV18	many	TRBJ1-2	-	CASSPSGDTLYGYTF	TGTGCCAGCTCACCGAGTGGGGACACGCTCTATGGCTACACCTTC